A single TCR beta chain is shown here with its context. The CDR3 sequence is 14 residues long. The V end lost 3 bases, the J end lost 6 bases, and 15 bases lay between the germline ends. Germline-derived CDR1 and CDR2 are DFQATT and SNEGSKA (reference sequence). The entry originates in a study of patients and donors after allogeneic stem cell transplantation. MiXCR, run by TCRdb on the RT-PCR reads, gives a single entry per CDR3 protein. This table has about a million distinct CDR3 sequences, more than 15% appearing once. Material for sequencing was blood, either unsorted or a sorted T cell fraction (not recorded which). This TCR derives from a human donor who was either an allogeneic HSCT recipient or a stem cell or donor lymphocyte infusion donor (not recorded which). It is not recorded whose cells these are; they may come from a transplant donor. The chain links TRBV20-1 to TRBJ1-5; D may be TRBD1 (5 bases). The CDR3 coding sequence is TGCAGTGCTAGGGAGGGACTTTGGGCTCAGCCCCAGCATTTT. It is translated as CSAREGLWAQPQHF.